This passage covers 27 T cell receptor beta chains from one sample sequenced in a study of shared clonotypes between healthy human individuals. The method was immunoSEQ multiplex PCR; TCRdb's version includes in-frame clones alone and lacks a portion of them. The sample consists of approximately 1.5 million clones, nearly 99% of them appearing once. Sequenced material: naive CD4+ T cells sorted from blood. The subset here: CD45RA+ positively selected. The receptor source for this set is a man aged 25-45 years in good health.

V and J are TRBV27 and TRBJ2-1, with TRBD1 identical over 8 bases. The ends lost 0 bases at V and 8 bases at J; junction bases unmatched: 12. The germline CDR1 and CDR2 sequences are MNHEY and SMNVEV (reference sequence). CDR3 size: 17 residues. CDR3: CASSLSPRGRKWYEQFF. CDR3 DNA: TGTGCCAGCAGTTTATCGCCCAGGGGGCGAAAGTGGTATGAGCAGTTCTTC.

This clone was seen once. The rearrangement uses TRBV30 and TRBJ1-5, with 11 bases that match TRBD1. The CDR3 runs to 16 residues. Germline V CDR1 and CDR2: GTSNPN, SVGIG (reference sequence). The trim removed 1 base at V and 2 bases at J, leaving 4 bases unmatched. DNA of the CDR3: TGTGCCTGGAGTGCCAGGACAGGGGGCGGCAATCAGCCCCAGCATTTT. This gives the protein CAWSARTGGGNQPQHF.

The CDR3 nucleotides read TGTGCCAGCAGTTCTAGGGGCCGGGGCACAGATACGCAGTATTTT. This gives the protein CASSSRGRGTDTQYF. This chain connects TRBV28 to TRBJ2-3, with D tentatively TRBD1 (5 bases). The germline CDR1 and CDR2 sequences are MDHEN and SYDVKM. CDR3 size: 15 residues. V dropped 4 bases and J dropped 1 base, with 12 bases sitting between them.

Note on this clone: Its ends do not fully match the called genes, so a read error is possible. This chain connects TRBV7-9 to TRBJ2-7; no firm D call. The CDR3 is made up of 12 amino acids. Germline loops: CDR1 SEHNR, CDR2 FQNEAQ (reference sequence). CDR3 in DNA: TGTGCCAGCAGCCCCCTAGGTAGGGCGATGGACTTC. It is translated as CASSPLGRAMDF.

The chain has TRBV7-9 and TRBJ1-2, with D uncertain. The V gene's germline CDR1 is SEHNR and CDR2 FQNEAQ (reference sequence). Deletions cut 8 bases from V and 3 bases from J, with 7 bases between. The CDR3 runs to 11 residues. This CDR3 is CASPADYGYTF. The DNA of the CDR3 is TGTGCCAGCCCGGCTGACTATGGCTACACCTTC.

V is TRBV10-3 and J is TRBJ1-2, with 7 positions matching TRBD1. This CDR3 contains 14 residues. Germline lookup yields CDR1 ENHRY and CDR2 SYGVKD. V dropped 5 bases and J dropped 8; count of bases not matched to a gene: 11. In nucleotides, the CDR3 is TGTGCCATCAGTAAGGAGACAGGGCAGGGCGGCTACACCTTC. This codes for CAISKETGQGGYTF.

The chain has TRBV19 and TRBJ1-4, with D maybe TRBD1 (5 bases). The CDR3 contains 14 residues. Trimming shortened V by 7 bases and J by 7 bases, and 16 bases separated the two germline ends. CDR1 and CDR2 from the germline V gene are LNHDA and SQIVND (reference sequence). The CDR3: CASTHGRGVEKLFF. The CDR3 nucleotides are TGTGCCAGTACCCACGGACGAGGGGTTGAAAAACTGTTTTTT.

The chain combines TRBV7-8 with TRBJ2-1; perhaps TRBD1 as D (5 bases). Germline V lookup: CDR1 SGHVS, CDR2 FQNEAQ. V was shortened by 5 bases and J by 4 bases, with 18 bases between the two germline ends. This CDR3 contains 16 residues. Here the CDR3 reads CASSVGVSRAYNEQFF. CDR3 DNA: TGTGCCAGCAGCGTAGGGGTTTCTCGAGCATACAATGAGCAGTTCTTC.

The chain recombines TRBV7-3 with TRBJ2-3, with D tentatively TRBD1 or TRBD2 (5 bases each). The CDR3 has 15 residues. With 2 bases removed from V and 2 bases from J, the gap between germline ends came to 11 bases. The germline V gene has CDR1 SGHTA and CDR2 FQGTGA. The CDR3 bases are TGTGCCAGCAGCTTACGGGGCACAATCACAGATACGCAGTATTTT. Translation: CASSLRGTITDTQYF.

The J gene is TRBJ1-5, the V gene TRBV29-1; the D gene is possibly TRBD1 (6 bases). The CDR3 sequence is 15 residues long. V lost 4 bases and J 4 bases, leaving 17 bases between the germline ends. The germline CDR1 and CDR2 sequences are SQVTM and ANQGSEA. For the CDR3, the DNA is TGCAGCGTTGCCGGGGGCCACGGGGGGAATCAGCCCCAGCATTTT. It specifies CSVAGGHGGNQPQHF.

This chain connects TRBV28 to TRBJ1-3, with D unresolved. CDR1 and CDR2 from the germline V gene are MDHEN and SYDVKM. The CDR3 is 15 residues long. V lost 3 bases, J lost 5 bases, and 14 bases lay in between. CDR3 sequence (DNA): TGTGCCAGCAGTTTCTCCGATTCGCTGCGAAACACCATATATTTT. It encodes CASSFSDSLRNTIYF.

The J gene is TRBJ2-5, the V gene TRBV5-1; 7 positions agree with TRBD1. The CDR3 has 15 residues. Germline V lookup: CDR1 SGHRS, CDR2 YFSETQ. J gave up 4 bases and V 0 bases, and 6 bases lay outside the gene matches. Here the CDR3 reads CASSLGQGVLETQYF. The CDR3 DNA reads TGCGCCAGCAGCTTGGGGCAGGGGGTTCTAGAGACCCAGTACTTC. The full variable domain, rest sourced from reference TRBV5-1 and TRBJ2-5, is KAGVTQTPRYLIKTRGQQVTLSCSPISGHRSVSWYQQTPGQGLQFLFEYFSETQRNKGNFPGRFSGRQFSNSRSEMNVSTLELGDSALYLCASSLGQGVLETQYFGPGTRLLVL.

The chain links TRBV6-5 to TRBJ2-3; tentatively, D is TRBD2 (5 bases). V lost 7 bases and J 4 bases, leaving 12 bases between the germline ends. CDR1 is MNHEY, CDR2 SVGAGI, per germline. CDR3 length equals 13 residues. Written as DNA, the CDR3 is TGTGCCAGCACCGCCGGAGGCGCAGATACGCAGTATTTT. Protein sequence: CASTAGGADTQYF.

Note on this clone: In the same sample, other DNA sequences code for this CDR3. J is TRBJ2-3 and V is TRBV5-1; D perhaps matches TRBD1 (5 bases). Germline V gene data show CDR1 as SGHRS and CDR2 as YFSETQ. V shed 0 bases and J shed 2 bases, with 7 bases lying between them. The CDR3 length is 14 residues. The CDR3 coding sequence is TGCGCCAGCAGCTTGGAGGGGTCCACAGATACGCAGTATTTT. Translated, it gives CASSLEGSTDTQYF.

The chain links TRBV28 to TRBJ2-1; 10 nucleotides match TRBD1. The CDR3 contains 15 residues. Looked up from germline, CDR1 is MDHEN and CDR2 is SYDVKM. The J segment lost 7 bases and the V segment lost 5 bases, leaving 8 bases of the junction unmatched. In nucleotides, the CDR3 is TGTGCCAGCAGTACCCCGGGACAGGGGATTAATGAGCAGTTCTTC. This encodes CASSTPGQGINEQFF. Drawing the rest from reference TRBV28 and TRBJ2-1, the complete variable domain is DVKVTQSSRYLVKRTGEKVFLECVQDMDHENMFWYRQDPGLGLRLIYFSYDVKMKEKGDIPEGYSVSREKKERFSLILESASTNQTSMYLCASSTPGQGINEQFFGPGTRLTVL.

A word on this clone: Relative to the germline gene, one junction end is altered; a read error may explain this. The chain couples TRBV9 to TRBJ2-2; TRBD2 matches 7 bases. This CDR3 is built from 16 residues. Germline CDR1 is SGDLS and CDR2 is YYNGEE. In DNA form, the CDR3 reads TGTGCCAGCAGCTCAAGCGGGGCCCCGAATACCGGGGAGCTGTTTTTT. Protein: CASSSSGAPNTGELFF.

This chain uses TRBV18 with TRBJ2-1; tentative D call: TRBD2 (6 bases). CDR3 length equals 13 residues. CDR1 and CDR2 from the germline V gene are KGHSH and LQKENI. V lost 6 bases to trimming and J lost 6 bases, with 12 bases between them. The CDR3 coding sequence is TGTGCCAGCTCCTCGGGACTCCCCAATGAGCAGTTCTTC. Residues: CASSSGLPNEQFF.

The gene calls are TRBV18 and TRBJ2-2, with 7 nucleotides matching TRBD2. CDR3 length: 16 amino acids. Germline-derived CDR1 and CDR2 are KGHSH and LQKENI. After removal of 6 bases from V and 5 bases from J, the junction contained 12 bases not matched to a gene. CDR3 sequence reads: CASSYLSAGETGELFF. CDR3 bases: TGTGCCAGCTCGTACCTTTCTGCGGGAGAAACCGGGGAGCTGTTTTTT.

This chain uses TRBV27 with TRBJ1-5; no firm D call. The CDR3 has 17 amino acids. Deletions cut 0 bases from V and 2 bases from J, with 14 bases between. CDR1 is MNHEY and CDR2 is SMNVEV in the germline V gene (reference sequence). CDR3 protein: CASSLSYEGGGNQPQHF. As DNA, the CDR3 is TGTGCCAGCAGTTTATCTTATGAGGGTGGAGGCAATCAGCCCCAGCATTTT.

The chain combines TRBV18 with TRBJ2-3, with a tentative D call TRBD2 (7 bases). Per the germline V gene, CDR1 is KGHSH and CDR2 is LQKENI. The CDR3 has 16 residues. V lost 6 bases, J lost 4 bases, and 20 bases lay in between. The CDR3 spells CASSPLSGGGADTQYF. CDR3 DNA sequence: TGTGCCAGCTCCCCGTTAAGCGGAGGGGGGGCAGATACGCAGTATTTT.

This clone is a singleton in its sample. The V call is TRBV25-1, the J call TRBJ2-3, with D possibly being TRBD1 (5 bases). The CDR3 is 14 amino acids. Deletions cut 6 bases from V and 0 bases from J, with 10 bases between. The germline CDR1 and CDR2 sequences are MGHDK and SYGVNS. The CDR3 protein is CASRITGSTDTQYF. The DNA of the CDR3 is TGTGCCAGCAGAATCACAGGTAGCACAGATACGCAGTATTTT.

The V call is TRBV28, the J call TRBJ2-5; 10 positions agree with TRBD1. The junction had 8 bases not matched to a gene; V was cut back by 5 bases and J by 5 bases. The CDR3 extends over 15 amino acids. CDR1 MDHEN and CDR2 SYDVKM come from the germline V gene. This chain's CDR3 is CASSMTGGNRETQYF. CDR3 DNA sequence: TGTGCCAGCAGTATGACAGGGGGCAACCGGGAGACCCAGTACTTC.

In its sample, this clone was seen once. V is TRBV5-1 and J is TRBJ2-3; 10 bases are a match to TRBD1. Trimming cost V 2 bases and J 4 bases; bases outside gene matches: 13. The CDR3 loop spans 18 amino acids. Germline loops: CDR1 SGHRS, CDR2 YFSETQ. CDR3 amino acids: CASSFQRMTGGISDTQYF. The CDR3 region has the DNA TGCGCCAGCAGCTTCCAACGCATGACAGGGGGCATTTCAGATACGCAGTATTTT. Full variable domain (missing parts from reference TRBV5-1 and TRBJ2-3): KAGVTQTPRYLIKTRGQQVTLSCSPISGHRSVSWYQQTPGQGLQFLFEYFSETQRNKGNFPGRFSGRQFSNSRSEMNVSTLELGDSALYLCASSFQRMTGGISDTQYFGPGTRLTVL.

The CDR3 sequence is CASSDRLAGGSEQYF. CDR3 coding DNA: TGTGCCAGCAGTGACCGACTAGCGGGAGGCTCCGAGCAGTACTTC. This chain uses TRBV6-6 with TRBJ2-7, with 13 bases aligning to TRBD2. The CDR3 loop spans 15 amino acids. J gave up 6 bases and V 5 bases, and 7 bases lay outside the gene matches. Germline V CDR1 and CDR2: MNHNY, SVGAGI (reference sequence).

A few counts support this clone. The rearrangement links TRBV29-1 to TRBJ2-1; 13 bases align to TRBD2. Per the germline V gene, CDR1 is SQVTM and CDR2 is ANQGSEA. This CDR3 contains 16 residues. Trimming removed 7 bases from V and 6 bases from J; junction bases left unmatched: 12. As DNA, the CDR3 is TGCAGCGCTCGGACTAGCGGGAGTTGGGCCCCCAATGAGCAGTTCTTC. This translates into CSARTSGSWAPNEQFF.

The chain has TRBV5-8 and TRBJ1-1; D is uncertain. Trimming took 4 bases from V and 4 from J, leaving 8 bases between them. Germline loops: CDR1 SGHTS, CDR2 YDEGEE. The CDR3 covers 12 residues. The CDR3 DNA sequence: TGTGCCAGCAGCCCCAGTATCACTGAAGCTTTCTTT. Its translation is CASSPSITEAFF.

This chain links TRBV2 with TRBJ2-1; 9 nucleotides line up with TRBD2. Germline V gene data show CDR1 as SNHLY and CDR2 as FYNNEI. CDR3 length: 15 residues. Trimming removed 5 bases from V and 5 bases from J; junction bases left unmatched: 7. CDR3 sequence (DNA): TGTGCCAGCAGTCTCGCGGGAGGGGGTGACAATGAGCAGTTCTTC. It translates to CASSLAGGGDNEQFF.